This TCR beta chain was profiled in a study of low-dose radiotherapy and immunotherapy resistance in tumors. For the study at large: Patients took oral aspirin 300 mg daily for four cycles from cycle 1 day 1.

The V gene lost 4 bases and the J gene lost 6 bases, with 16 bases spanning the gap. This CDR3 contains 14 residues. Per germline, CDR1 LNHDA and CDR2 SQIVND (reference sequence). This clonotype was observed at least ten times. TRAV- and TRBV-specific primers were used for first-strand cDNA, which covered alpha and beta chains. With a V-primer adapter and a constant-region primer, TCRs were amplified for around 20 PCR cycles. TCRdb redid the calling of the reads with MiXCR, one entry per CDR3 protein. The table has nearly 95,000 distinct CDR3 sequences, more than 8% seen once. Sample time point: before trial treatment.

The sequence came from a male donor with prostate cancer. The specimen was PBMCs, collected before treatment. The rearrangement uses TRBV19 and TRBJ2-7, with D possibly matching TRBD2 (7 bases). CDR3 DNA: TGTGCCAGTAGTACCGGGACACCGGGGGGCGAGCAGTACTTC. It is translated as CASSTGTPGGEQYF.